This TCR beta chain was profiled in a study of cytomegalovirus exposure and HLA in healthy donors. Study results and caveats: Despite most TCR sequences being rare, some public TCRs occurred in many donors.

Use of 60 Vbeta and 13 Jbeta primers characterized the PCR. Assay: immunoSEQ multiplex PCR; the TCRdb copy retains only in-frame clones and omits some. The data hold 150,000 to 200,000 clones, with approximately 82% observed a single time. As to this clone: Its antigen is undetermined.

V was clipped by 5 bases and J by 1 base; unmatched bases: 9. CDR3 length equals 19 residues. Germline assignment: CDR1 SEHNR and CDR2 FQNEAQ (reference sequence). The receptor comes from a woman aged 40 to 50 in good health and CMV-seropositive. V and J are TRBV7-9 and TRBJ2-3, with TRBD2 matching 16 bases. What was sequenced was PBMCs. This CDR3 reads CASSHSSGTSGRGTDTQYF. For the CDR3, the DNA is TGTGCCAGCAGCCACTCCTCCGGGACTAGCGGGAGGGGCACAGATACGCAGTATTTT.